The rows below give T cell receptor beta chains drawn from one sample of a study of cytomegalovirus exposure and HLA in healthy donors. Method: immunoSEQ multiplex PCR; TCRdb's copy keeps in-frame clones and lacks some. The sample consists of about 82,000 clones, roughly 93% of them appearing once. Sequenced material: PBMCs. The receptors shown here come from a young man in good health and CMV-seronegative. CDR3s include the opening cysteine and the closing phenylalanine or tryptophan. The order of the fields is D gene, J gene, V gene, clone size, CDR3 length, CDR3 protein, CDR3 DNA. A D gene is named only where the DNA matches it firmly. Clone size is not always given. Where it is, it says once, few, many or a class for expanded clones.

D: .
J: TRBJ1-1
V: TRBV5-1
size: .
length: 15
CDR3: CASSLGTASNTEAFF
DNA: TGCGCCAGCAGCTTGGGGACAGCTTCTAACACTGAAGCTTTCTTT

D: .
J: TRBJ2-1
V: TRBV7-9
size: .
length: 13
CDR3: CASSLSERIEQFF
DNA: TGTGCCAGCAGCTTATCGGAGAGGATAGAGCAGTTCTTC

D: TRBD1
J: TRBJ2-1
V: TRBV30
size: .
length: 15
CDR3: CAWSHYRGPYNEQFF
DNA: TGTGCCTGGAGCCACTACAGGGGCCCGTACAATGAGCAGTTCTTC

D: TRBD1
J: TRBJ1-6
V: TRBV5-4
size: .
length: 15
CDR3: CASSSRTGDNSPLHF
DNA: TGTGCCAGCAGCTCGCGGACAGGGGATAATTCACCCCTCCACTTT

D: .
J: TRBJ1-3
V: TRBV5-6
size: few
length: 13
CDR3: CASSLAGVNTIYF
DNA: TGTGCCAGCAGCTTGGCAGGGGTGAACACCATATATTTT

D: .
J: TRBJ2-1
V: TRBV28
size: .
length: 13
CDR3: CASSLYRSNEQFF
DNA: TGTGCCAGCAGTTTATACAGGAGCAATGAGCAGTTCTTC

D: TRBD1
J: TRBJ1-6
V: TRBV5-1
size: .
length: 14
CDR3: CASSRGQSNSPLHF
DNA: TGCGCCAGCAGTCGGGGACAGTCTAATTCACCCCTCCACTTT

D: .
J: TRBJ2-1
V: TRBV6-1
size: .
length: 15
CDR3: CASSPQGLTYNEQFF
DNA: TGTGCCAGCAGTCCGCAGGGACTCACCTACAATGAGCAGTTCTTC

D: TRBD2
J: TRBJ2-1
V: TRBV4-1
size: .
length: 16
CDR3: CASSQRGLAGYNEQFF
DNA: TGCGCCAGCAGCCAGCGTGGACTAGCGGGTTACAATGAGCAGTTCTTC

D: TRBD1
J: TRBJ1-5
V: TRBV4-2
size: .
length: 17
CDR3: CASSQGQGGANHQPQHF
DNA: TGTGCCAGCAGCCAAGGACAGGGGGGCGCCAATCACCAGCCCCAGCATTTT

D: TRBD2
J: TRBJ2-1
V: TRBV27
size: .
length: 17
CDR3: CASSLSGTSGLRNEQFF
DNA: TGTGCCAGCAGTTTATCTGGGACTAGCGGTCTTCGCAATGAGCAGTTCTTC

D: TRBD1
J: TRBJ2-7
V: TRBV18
size: .
length: 15
CDR3: CASSPPTGGTGEQYF
DNA: TGTGCCAGCTCACCACCGACAGGGGGCACGGGGGAGCAGTACTTC

D: TRBD1
J: TRBJ1-5
V: TRBV15
size: .
length: 17
CDR3: CATSRRTGGLGNQPQHF
DNA: TGTGCCACCAGCAGACGTACAGGGGGCCTTGGCAATCAGCCCCAGCATTTT

D: TRBD1
J: TRBJ1-2
V: TRBV10-3
size: .
length: 15
CDR3: CAISGQDFIGYGYTF
DNA: TGTGCCATCAGCGGACAGGATTTCATTGGCTATGGCTACACCTTC

D: TRBD1
J: TRBJ2-3
V: TRBV4-1
size: .
length: 18
CDR3: CASSQVARTGGKADTQYF
DNA: TGCGCCAGCAGCCAAGTAGCCCGGACAGGGGGAAAGGCAGATACGCAGTATTTT

D: .
J: TRBJ1-1
V: TRBV5-1
size: once
length: 15
CDR3: CASSLPGAGNTEAFF
DNA: TGCGCCAGCAGCTTACCGGGAGCAGGGAACACTGAAGCTTTCTTT

D: .
J: TRBJ1-2
V: TRBV6-6
size: .
length: 14
CDR3: CASSYSSQYYGYTF
DNA: TGTGCCAGCAGTTACTCTTCCCAGTACTATGGCTACACCTTC

D: .
J: TRBJ2-7
V: TRBV9
size: .
length: 14
CDR3: CASSPGGSRDEQYF
DNA: TGTGCCAGCAGCCCCGGGGGTAGCAGAGACGAGCAGTACTTC

D: TRBD2
J: TRBJ2-2
V: TRBV9
size: .
length: 20
CDR3: CASSERDRIRTSGHPGELFF
DNA: TGTGCCAGCAGCGAAAGAGACCGCATTCGGACTAGCGGGCATCCCGGGGAGCTGTTTTTT

D: .
J: TRBJ2-7
V: TRBV4-1
size: .
length: 15
CDR3: CASSQEEGSFHEQYF
DNA: TGCGCCAGCAGCCAAGAGGAGGGTTCCTTCCACGAGCAGTACTTC

D: TRBD1
J: TRBJ2-7
V: TRBV5-4
size: once
length: 16
CDR3: CASSRPGQGSSYEQYF
DNA: TGTGCCAGCAGCCGCCCGGGACAGGGGAGCTCCTACGAGCAGTACTTC

D: TRBD1
J: TRBJ1-3
V: TRBV29-1
size: once
length: 15
CDR3: CSVGTGQGPGNTIYF
DNA: TGCAGCGTTGGAACGGGACAGGGACCAGGAAACACCATATATTTT

D: .
J: TRBJ1-1
V: TRBV2
size: .
length: 15
CDR3: CASSRETGGETEAFF
DNA: TGTGCCAGCAGTAGAGAGACCGGGGGAGAGACTGAAGCTTTCTTT

D: .
J: TRBJ2-2
V: TRBV30
size: .
length: 13
CDR3: CAAGVMNTGELFF
DNA: TGTGCAGCAGGGGTTATGAACACCGGGGAGCTGTTTTTT

D: .
J: TRBJ1-4
V: TRBV11-2
size: .
length: 16
CDR3: CASSLVSPGDCEKLFF
DNA: TGTGCCAGCAGCTTAGTATCGCCAGGGGATTGTGAAAAACTGTTTTTT

D: .
J: TRBJ1-3
V: TRBV5-4
size: .
length: 14
CDR3: CASSLVGERNTIYF
DNA: TGTGCCAGCAGCTTGGTAGGAGAAAGAAACACCATATATTTT

D: .
J: TRBJ2-5
V: TRBV5-1
size: .
length: 16
CDR3: CASSLVVTADKRTQYF
DNA: TGCGCCAGCAGCTTGGTGGTGACAGCCGACAAACGGACCCAGTACTTC

D: TRBD1
J: TRBJ1-5
V: TRBV5-8
size: .
length: 14
CDR3: CASRRDRENQPQHF
DNA: TGTGCCAGCAGACGGGACAGGGAGAATCAGCCCCAGCATTTT

D: .
J: TRBJ2-7
V: TRBV18
size: .
length: 13
CDR3: CASSPPGANEQYF
DNA: TGTGCCAGCTCACCACCGGGGGCCAACGAGCAGTACTTC

D: TRBD1
J: TRBJ1-1
V: TRBV30
size: .
length: 15
CDR3: CAWSGVDRGFTEAFF
DNA: TGTGCCTGGAGTGGTGTGGACAGGGGGTTCACTGAAGCTTTCTTT

D: .
J: TRBJ1-5
V: TRBV11-2
size: .
length: 14
CDR3: CASSLDWSGQPQHF
DNA: TGTGCCAGCAGCTTAGATTGGTCTGGCCAGCCCCAGCATTTT

D: .
J: TRBJ1-1
V: TRBV7-2
size: .
length: 13
CDR3: CASSLDRNTEAFF
DNA: TGTGCCAGCAGCTTAGATCGGAACACTGAAGCTTTCTTT

D: .
J: TRBJ1-2
V: TRBV19
size: .
length: 12
CDR3: CASEGMNYGYTF
DNA: TGTGCCAGCGAGGGCATGAACTATGGCTACACCTTC

D: .
J: TRBJ2-1
V: TRBV10-3
size: .
length: 16
CDR3: CTWGGFPYPSYNEQFF
DNA: TGTACCTGGGGGGGCTTCCCATACCCGAGTTACAATGAGCAGTTCTTC

D: .
J: TRBJ2-1
V: TRBV27
size: once
length: 14
CDR3: CASSFYLSHNEQFF
DNA: TGTGCCAGCAGTTTTTATTTGTCTCACAATGAGCAGTTCTTC

D: TRBD1
J: TRBJ2-1
V: TRBV7-9
size: .
length: 13
CDR3: CASTLSRGNEQFF
DNA: TGTGCCAGCACGCTTAGCAGGGGGAATGAGCAGTTCTTC

D: .
J: TRBJ1-2
V: TRBV6-1
size: .
length: 14
CDR3: CASIEARAGYGYTF
DNA: TGTGCCAGCATTGAGGCTCGAGCGGGCTATGGCTACACCTTC

D: .
J: TRBJ2-2
V: TRBV5-8
size: .
length: 16
CDR3: CASSLKTGWDTGELFF
DNA: TGTGCCAGCAGCTTGAAGACAGGTTGGGACACCGGGGAGCTGTTTTTT

D: .
J: TRBJ2-3
V: TRBV6-5
size: .
length: 15
CDR3: CASSYLGVGTDTQYF
DNA: TGTGCCAGCAGTTACTTGGGAGTAGGGACAGATACGCAGTATTTT

D: .
J: TRBJ1-2
V: TRBV6-1
size: .
length: 14
CDR3: CASSESGRNYGYTF
DNA: TGTGCCAGCAGTGAATCGGGTCGCAACTATGGCTACACCTTC

D: TRBD1
J: TRBJ2-3
V: TRBV7-9
size: .
length: 15
CDR3: CASSPGTGEADTQYF
DNA: TGTGCCAGCAGCCCCGGGACAGGGGAAGCTGATACGCAGTATTTT

D: .
J: TRBJ2-6
V: TRBV4-3
size: once
length: 22
CDR3: CASSQVSPAMAGARSGANVLTF
DNA: TGCGCCAGCAGCCAAGTCAGCCCAGCGATGGCGGGGGCCCGCTCTGGGGCCAACGTCCTGACTTTC

D: .
J: TRBJ1-4
V: TRBV6-5
size: .
length: 15
CDR3: CASSYATGSGEKLFF
DNA: TGTGCCAGCAGCTACGCCACAGGGAGTGGTGAAAAACTGTTTTTT

D: TRBD2
J: TRBJ2-5
V: TRBV6-4
size: .
length: 15
CDR3: CASSDQAGAEETQYF
DNA: TGTGCCAGCAGTGACCAAGCGGGAGCAGAAGAGACCCAGTACTTC

D: .
J: TRBJ1-3
V: TRBV30
size: .
length: 16
CDR3: CAWSVAGRSGGNTIYF
DNA: TGTGCCTGGAGTGTGGCAGGTAGATCGGGGGGAAACACCATATATTTT

D: TRBD1
J: TRBJ2-7
V: TRBV5-1
size: .
length: 15
CDR3: CASSRRQGGSYEQYF
DNA: TGCGCCAGCAGTCGCCGACAGGGTGGCTCCTACGAGCAGTACTTC

D: .
J: TRBJ1-2
V: TRBV21-1
size: .
length: 14
CDR3: CASRMRGSYYGYTF
DNA: TGTGCCAGCAGGATGAGGGGGTCCTACTATGGCTACACCTTC

D: .
J: TRBJ2-7
V: TRBV27
size: .
length: 15
CDR3: CASSFVPDGLDEQYF
DNA: TGTGCCAGCAGTTTTGTCCCTGACGGCCTAGACGAGCAGTACTTC

D: TRBD1
J: TRBJ2-7
V: TRBV6-6
size: once
length: 14
CDR3: CASSYRDRPHEQYF
DNA: TGTGCCAGCAGCTACCGGGACAGGCCTCACGAGCAGTACTTC

D: .
J: TRBJ1-2
V: TRBV7-9
size: many
length: 14
CDR3: CASSLLDSHYGYTF
DNA: TGTGCCAGCAGCTTATTGGACAGCCACTATGGCTACACCTTC

D: .
J: TRBJ1-5
V: TRBV9
size: .
length: 13
CDR3: CASSGTGNQPQHF
DNA: TGTGCCAGCAGCGGAACAGGTAATCAGCCCCAGCATTTT

D: .
J: TRBJ1-5
V: TRBV30
size: .
length: 15
CDR3: CAWSQGAGQYQPQHF
DNA: TGTGCCTGGAGTCAAGGGGCAGGTCAATATCAGCCCCAGCATTTT

D: TRBD2
J: TRBJ2-3
V: TRBV7-2
size: .
length: 18
CDR3: CASSFSSGRIKGTDTQYF
DNA: TGTGCCAGCAGCTTCTCTAGCGGGCGTATCAAAGGCACAGATACGCAGTATTTT

D: .
J: TRBJ1-1
V: TRBV27
size: .
length: 13
CDR3: CASSLWGDTEAFF
DNA: TGTGCCAGCAGTTTATGGGGGGACACTGAAGCTTTCTTT

D: .
J: TRBJ1-1
V: TRBV10-3
size: .
length: 13
CDR3: CAISAPGSPDAFF
DNA: TGTGCCATCAGTGCCCCGGGGAGCCCAGATGCTTTCTTT